The rows below give T cell receptor beta chains drawn from one sample of a study of cytomegalovirus exposure and HLA in healthy donors. Some clones are missing from TCRdb's copy, which holds only in-frame ones; the method was immunoSEQ multiplex PCR. The sample yields roughly 120,000 clones, 8% to 10% seen once. The specimen sequenced was PBMCs. These receptors were obtained from a man in his thirties or forties in good health and CMV-seronegative. Each CDR3 is given with its conserved first and last residue. D genes are given only for firm matches. Size values are once, few and many counts, or a class for expanded clones, and some rows have none.

len	j_gene	v_gene	abundance	d_gene	CDR3aa	CDR3nt
13	TRBJ1-1	TRBV5-1	-	-	CASSSGQNTEAFF	TGCGCCAGCAGCTCGGGACAAAACACTGAAGCTTTCTTT
14	TRBJ1-5	TRBV29-1	-	TRBD1	CSVDFGQGNQPQHF	TGCAGCGTTGACTTTGGACAGGGCAATCAGCCCCAGCATTTT
12	TRBJ2-7	TRBV28	few	-	CASSFGAYEQYF	TGTGCCAGCAGTTTCGGAGCTTACGAGCAGTACTTC
17	TRBJ2-5	TRBV11-3	few	-	CASSPRQWLVWEETQYF	TGTGCCAGCAGCCCTCGACAGTGGTTGGTGTGGGAAGAGACCCAGTACTTC
15	TRBJ1-6	TRBV30	few	-	CAWSLVGTHNSPLHF	TGTGCCTGGAGTCTCGTCGGGACACATAATTCACCCCTCCACTTT
15	TRBJ1-1	TRBV5-6	-	-	CASSPSWGEGTEAFF	TGTGCCAGCAGCCCCAGTTGGGGGGAGGGGACTGAAGCTTTCTTT
13	TRBJ2-2	TRBV19	few	-	CASSLAGTGELFF	TGTGCCAGTAGTCTAGCCGGCACCGGGGAGCTGTTTTTT
16	TRBJ1-5	TRBV15	few	TRBD1	CATSRGYGTVDQPQHF	TGTGCCACCAGCAGAGGATATGGGACAGTAGATCAGCCCCAGCATTTT
13	TRBJ2-7	TRBV5-4	few	TRBD1	CASSLQGRFEQYF	TGTGCCAGCAGCTTACAGGGGCGCTTCGAGCAGTACTTC
14	TRBJ1-1	TRBV9	few	TRBD1	CASSGQGGDTEAFF	TGTGCCAGCAGCGGACAGGGGGGTGACACTGAAGCTTTCTTT
16	TRBJ2-7	TRBV6-5	-	-	CASSYQLQGGSYEQYF	TGTGCCAGCAGTTACCAGCTGCAGGGGGGTTCCTACGAGCAGTACTTC
13	TRBJ1-5	TRBV4-1	-	-	CASSQAGEQPQHF	TGCGCCAGCAGCCAAGCAGGGGAGCAGCCCCAGCATTTT
16	TRBJ2-5	TRBV18	few	TRBD1	CASSTAGTGLQETQYF	TGTGCCAGCTCAACTGCCGGGACAGGGCTTCAAGAGACCCAGTACTTC
15	TRBJ1-4	TRBV19	-	-	CASSPRGTTNEKLFF	TGTGCCAGTAGTCCCCGGGGGACAACTAATGAAAAACTGTTTTTT
15	TRBJ1-1	TRBV5-4	few	-	CASSLDAGVNTEAFF	TGTGCCAGCAGCTTGGATGCAGGGGTGAACACTGAAGCTTTCTTT
13	TRBJ2-1	TRBV11-2	few	-	CASSPVGGDEQFF	TGTGCCAGCAGCCCCGTGGGGGGAGATGAGCAGTTCTTC
14	TRBJ2-7	TRBV7-9	few	TRBD2	CASSLVGLGYEQYF	TGTGCCAGCAGCTTAGTGGGACTAGGATACGAGCAGTACTTC
13	TRBJ1-6	TRBV30	few	TRBD1	CAWRDRGFETLHF	TGTGCCTGGAGGGACAGGGGATTTGAGACCCTCCACTTT
12	TRBJ2-7	TRBV25-1	few	-	CASSEPLREQYF	TGTGCCAGCAGTGAACCCCTACGTGAGCAGTACTTC
13	TRBJ1-5	TRBV11-3	-	-	CASSSGVNQPQHF	TGTGCCAGCAGCTCGGGGGTTAATCAGCCCCAGCATTTT
13	TRBJ2-2	TRBV2	few	TRBD2	CASSVQGGGELFF	TGTGCCAGCAGTGTCCAGGGAGGGGGGGAGCTGTTTTTT
15	TRBJ2-3	TRBV5-6	-	-	CASSPGAGGTDTQYF	TGTGCCAGCAGCCCAGGGGCCGGAGGCACAGATACGCAGTATTTT
14	TRBJ1-1	TRBV11-2	-	-	CASSAQGGKTEAFF	TGTGCCAGCAGCGCACAGGGTGGAAAAACTGAAGCTTTCTTT
15	TRBJ2-1	TRBV5-4	-	-	CASSSAVGSYNEQFF	TGTGCCAGCAGCTCGGCGGTGGGCTCCTACAATGAGCAGTTCTTC
15	TRBJ2-1	TRBV6-1	-	TRBD2	CASSSWGGMGNEQFF	TGTGCCAGCAGTTCCTGGGGAGGGATGGGCAATGAGCAGTTCTTC
18	TRBJ2-4	TRBV4-1	-	-	CASSQDRRREGAKNIQYF	TGCGCCAGCAGCCAAGATAGGCGGCGGGAAGGGGCCAAAAACATTCAGTACTTC
14	TRBJ2-7	TRBV6-5	-	TRBD1	CASTRDRVSYEQYF	TGTGCCAGCACCCGGGACAGGGTATCCTACGAGCAGTACTTC